The rows below give T cell receptor beta chains drawn from one sample of a study of cytomegalovirus exposure and HLA in healthy donors. Sequencing was performed with immunoSEQ multiplex PCR; in TCRdb, only in-frame clones are kept and a portion is missing. The sample comprises about 250,000 clones, just under 80% of which are singletons, and approximately 0.47% rests with the top ten. Sample: PBMCs. The receptors were sampled from a boy between 10 and 17 years old in good health and CMV-seronegative. The CDR3 runs from the conserved cysteine through the conserved F or W. The order of the fields is CDR3 protein, CDR3 DNA, clone size, J gene, CDR3 length, D gene, V gene. The D gene is left open where the match is weak. Where a row states a size, it is once, few, many or the class of an expanded clone; other rows omit it.

CASSRDSYEQYF | TGTGCCAGCAGCCGAGACAGCTACGAGCAGTACTTC | NA | TRBJ2-7 | 12 | NA | TRBV5-4
CASSYLAGGSGLMQYF | TGTGCCAGCAGTTACCTGGCAGGGGGCTCGGGTTTGATGCAGTACTTC | NA | TRBJ2-7 | 16 | TRBD1 | TRBV6-5
CASSLGTGPPNYGYTF | TGTGCCAGCAGCTTGGGGACAGGACCCCCTAACTATGGCTACACCTTC | NA | TRBJ1-2 | 16 | TRBD1 | TRBV5-4
CASSSRTSGGQETQYF | TGTGCCAGCAGCTCCCGGACTAGCGGGGGCCAAGAGACCCAGTACTTC | once | TRBJ2-5 | 16 | TRBD2 | TRBV11-2
CASSLGPFYGYTF | TGTGCCAGCAGCTTGGGCCCCTTCTATGGCTACACCTTC | NA | TRBJ1-2 | 13 | NA | TRBV11-2
CASSEQGQLNQPQHF | TGTGCCAGCAGTGAACAGGGGCAGCTGAATCAGCCCCAGCATTTT | NA | TRBJ1-5 | 15 | NA | TRBV2
CASSQVGGRAEQYF | TGTGCCAGCAGCCAAGTCGGCGGGAGGGCCGAGCAGTACTTC | NA | TRBJ2-7 | 14 | TRBD2 | TRBV4-2
CASGDLRQGRSWGFF | TGTGCCAGCGGGGATCTCCGACAGGGACGATCGTGGGGTTTCTTT | NA | TRBJ1-1 | 15 | TRBD1 | TRBV2
CASSFGGGVDTQYF | TGCGCCAGCAGCTTCGGCGGGGGGGTAGATACGCAGTATTTT | NA | TRBJ2-3 | 14 | TRBD2 | TRBV5-1
CASSPSGFSRPSGTEAFF | TGTGCCAGCAGCCCCTCCGGGTTTTCGCGACCGTCGGGTACTGAAGCTTTCTTT | NA | TRBJ1-1 | 18 | NA | TRBV7-9
CASSLGLGDEQYF | TGTGCCAGCAGCTTGGGACTAGGCGACGAGCAGTACTTC | NA | TRBJ2-7 | 13 | TRBD2 | TRBV13
CASSLIGPAGSIYNEQFF | TGTGCCAGCAGTTTAATTGGCCCAGCGGGTTCCATCTACAATGAGCAGTTCTTC | NA | TRBJ2-1 | 18 | NA | TRBV27
CASSSGTGGNEQYF | TGTGCCAGCAGTTCCGGGACAGGGGGCAACGAGCAGTACTTC | once | TRBJ2-7 | 14 | TRBD1 | TRBV27
CASSEPSGGPQGMGHNEQFF | TGCGCCAGCAGTGAACCTAGCGGGGGTCCGCAGGGTATGGGTCACAATGAGCAGTTCTTC | NA | TRBJ2-1 | 20 | TRBD2 | TRBV10-2